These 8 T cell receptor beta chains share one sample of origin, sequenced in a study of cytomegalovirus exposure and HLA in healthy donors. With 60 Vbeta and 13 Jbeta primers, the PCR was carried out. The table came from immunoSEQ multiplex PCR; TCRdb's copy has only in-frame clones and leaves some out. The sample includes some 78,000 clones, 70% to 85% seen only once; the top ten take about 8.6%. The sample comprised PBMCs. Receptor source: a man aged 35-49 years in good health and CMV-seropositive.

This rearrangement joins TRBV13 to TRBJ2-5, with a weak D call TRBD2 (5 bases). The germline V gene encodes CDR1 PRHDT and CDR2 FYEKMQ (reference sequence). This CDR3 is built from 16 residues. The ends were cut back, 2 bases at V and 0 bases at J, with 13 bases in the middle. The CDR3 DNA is TGTGCCAGCAGCTTACCAGGTCGGGGTGACCAAGAGACCCAGTACTTC. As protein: CASSLPGRGDQETQYF.

CDR3 loop: CASSSGGGNQPQHF. CDR3 sequence (DNA): TGCGCCAGCAGCTCCGGAGGGGGCAATCAGCCCCAGCATTTT. The chain has TRBV5-1 and TRBJ1-5; D might be TRBD1 (5 bases). Trimming removed 3 bases at V and 2 bases at J, with 9 bases between. This CDR3 contains 14 residues. CDR1 and CDR2 (germline): SGHRS, YFSETQ.

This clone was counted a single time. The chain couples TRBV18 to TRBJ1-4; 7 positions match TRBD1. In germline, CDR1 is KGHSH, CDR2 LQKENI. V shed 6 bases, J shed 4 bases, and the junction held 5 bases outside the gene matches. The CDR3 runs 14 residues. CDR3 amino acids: CASSPDRDNEKLFF. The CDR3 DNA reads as TGTGCCAGCTCTCCCGACAGGGATAATGAAAAACTGTTTTTT.

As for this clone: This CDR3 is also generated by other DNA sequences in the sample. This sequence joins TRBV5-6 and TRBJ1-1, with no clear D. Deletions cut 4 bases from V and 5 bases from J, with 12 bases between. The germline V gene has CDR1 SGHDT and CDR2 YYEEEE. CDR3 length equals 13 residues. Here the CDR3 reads CASSAEGRTEAFF. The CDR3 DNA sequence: TGTGCCAGCAGCGCGGAGGGCAGAACTGAAGCTTTCTTT.

Here the CDR3 reads CASSMTIPTDTQYF. Here the CDR3 DNA reads TGTGCCAGCAGTATGACTATACCTACAGATACGCAGTATTTT. The chain joins TRBV6-5 to TRBJ2-3; the D gene is possibly TRBD2 (5 bases). CDR3 length: 14 residues. Germline V lookup: CDR1 MNHEY, CDR2 SVGAGI. V lost 5 bases and J 3 bases, leaving 12 bases between the germline ends.

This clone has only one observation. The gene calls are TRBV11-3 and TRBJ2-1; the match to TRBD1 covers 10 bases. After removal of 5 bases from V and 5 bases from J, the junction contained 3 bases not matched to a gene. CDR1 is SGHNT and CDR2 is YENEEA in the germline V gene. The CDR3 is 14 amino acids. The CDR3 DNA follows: TGTGCCAGCAGCCCCGGGACAGGGGACAATGAGCAGTTCTTC. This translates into CASSPGTGDNEQFF.

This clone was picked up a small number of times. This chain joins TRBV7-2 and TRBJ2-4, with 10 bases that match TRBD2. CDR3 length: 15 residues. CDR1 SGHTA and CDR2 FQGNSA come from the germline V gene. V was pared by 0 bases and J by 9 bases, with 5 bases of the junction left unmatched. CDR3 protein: CASSLASSGGSIQYF. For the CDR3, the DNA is TGTGCCAGCAGCTTAGCCTCTAGCGGGGGAAGCATTCAGTACTTC.

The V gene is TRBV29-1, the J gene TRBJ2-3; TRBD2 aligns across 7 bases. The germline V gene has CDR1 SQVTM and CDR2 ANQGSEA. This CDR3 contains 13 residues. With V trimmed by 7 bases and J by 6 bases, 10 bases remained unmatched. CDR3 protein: CSATGTIADTQYF. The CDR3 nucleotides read TGCAGCGCTACCGGGACTATTGCCGATACGCAGTATTTT.